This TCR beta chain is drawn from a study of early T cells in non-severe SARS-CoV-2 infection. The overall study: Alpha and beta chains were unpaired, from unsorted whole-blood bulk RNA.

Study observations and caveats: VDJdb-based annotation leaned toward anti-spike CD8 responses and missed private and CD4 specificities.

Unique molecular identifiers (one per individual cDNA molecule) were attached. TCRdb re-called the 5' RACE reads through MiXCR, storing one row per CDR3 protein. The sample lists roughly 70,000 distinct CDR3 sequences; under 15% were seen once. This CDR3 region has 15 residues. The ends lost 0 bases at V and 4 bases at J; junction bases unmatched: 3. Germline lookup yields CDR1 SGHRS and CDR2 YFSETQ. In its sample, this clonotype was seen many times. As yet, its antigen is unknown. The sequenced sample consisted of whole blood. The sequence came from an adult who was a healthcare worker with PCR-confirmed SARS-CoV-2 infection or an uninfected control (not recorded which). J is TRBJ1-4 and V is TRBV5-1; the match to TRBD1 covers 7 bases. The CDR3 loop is CASSLASGGNEKLFF. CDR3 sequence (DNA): TGCGCCAGCAGCTTGGCCTCAGGGGGTAATGAAAAACTGTTTTTT.